The rows below give T cell receptor beta chains drawn from one sample of a study of T cell changes during pregnancy in multiple sclerosis. The repertoire was sequenced with immunoSEQ multiplex PCR; TCRdb's copy has only in-frame clones and lacks some. Among approximately 130,000 clones, about 95% were seen once, and the ten largest hold more than 0.4%. The sequences come from peripheral blood, collected after pregnancy. The source of these receptors is a female donor with multiple sclerosis, enrolled in a pregnancy study. The CDR3 runs from the conserved cysteine through the conserved F or W. The D gene is left open where the match is weak. Only part of the rows carry a size: once, few, many, or a class if the clone is expanded.

TRBD2,TRBJ2-1,once,TRBV4-2,TGTGCCAGCAGCCAGTGGGGGCCAACTAGCGGGGGTAACAATGAGCAGTTCTTC,CASSQWGPTSGGNNEQFF
TRBD1,TRBJ2-1,-,TRBV6-6,TGTGCCAGCAGTTACGAGGGGGCGACGGATGAGCAGTTCTTC,CASSYEGATDEQFF
-,TRBJ2-5,-,TRBV5-4,TGTGCCAGCAGCTTGGAAACACATCGACAAGAGACCCAGTACTTC,CASSLETHRQETQYF
TRBD2,TRBJ2-1,-,TRBV28,TGTGCCAGCAAAGCGGGAGTTACCTACAATGAGCAGTTCTTC,CASKAGVTYNEQFF
-,TRBJ2-1,-,TRBV4-3,TGCGCCAGCAGCCAGGAGACCGGTCCCCTACACAATTACAATGAGCAGTTCTTC,CASSQETGPLHNYNEQFF
-,TRBJ2-3,-,TRBV7-2,TGTGCCAGCAGCTTCGAGGTACCAGATACGCAGTATTTT,CASSFEVPDTQYF
TRBD2,TRBJ2-7,-,TRBV28,TGTGCCAGCAGTTTAATTAGCGGGAGGGGTGAGCAGTACTTC,CASSLISGRGEQYF
TRBD2,TRBJ2-3,-,TRBV7-2,TGTGCCAGCAGCAAGACTAGCGGGAGAGCAGATACGCAGTATTTT,CASSKTSGRADTQYF
TRBD1,TRBJ2-5,-,TRBV28,TGTGCCAGCAGCCCCGGGACAGACTCTCAAGAGACCCAGTACTTC,CASSPGTDSQETQYF
-,TRBJ2-5,-,TRBV19,TGTGCCACCGCCCTAGGACAAAAAGAGACCCAGTACTTC,CATALGQKETQYF
TRBD1,TRBJ2-2,-,TRBV28,TGTGCCAGCAGGCAGGGGGCCGGCGGGGAGCTGTTTTTT,CASRQGAGGELFF
TRBD1,TRBJ2-7,-,TRBV18,TGTGCCAGCTCACGGGGGGACAGGGGGCTGACCTACGAGCAGTACTTC,CASSRGDRGLTYEQYF
TRBD1,TRBJ2-7,-,TRBV4-3,TGCGCCAGCAGCCAAGATTGGGGGACAGGGGTTATCCACGAGCAGTACTTC,CASSQDWGTGVIHEQYF
-,TRBJ2-1,-,TRBV6-1,TGTGCCAGCAGTGAAGCTCTCGGCAGGTATGAGCAGTTCTTC,CASSEALGRYEQFF
-,TRBJ1-5,-,TRBV10-1,TGCGCCAGCAGGGGGGAACTGGGCAGGGCGGGGTGGCAGCCCCAGCATTTT,CASRGELGRAGWQPQHF
TRBD1,TRBJ2-5,once,TRBV7-8,TGTGCCAGCAGTTTCAGGGGGCCATTGGAGACCCAGTACTTC,CASSFRGPLETQYF
TRBD2,TRBJ2-2,-,TRBV30,TGTGCCTGGAGTCCTTCCCTTCTAGCGGGGGGGGCCGGGGAGCTGTTTTTT,CAWSPSLLAGGAGELFF
-,TRBJ2-7,-,TRBV6-6,TGTGCCAGCACTAGAGGGGGTAGCATTTACGAGCAGTACTTC,CASTRGGSIYEQYF
TRBD2,TRBJ2-7,-,TRBV27,TGTGCCAGCAGCCGCTCGGGCGGGAGGACCTCCTACGAGCAGTACTTC,CASSRSGGRTSYEQYF
TRBD1,TRBJ2-1,-,TRBV10-3,TGTGCCATCAGTGCTCCTGACAGGGTTGGTGAGCAGTTCTTC,CAISAPDRVGEQFF
-,TRBJ2-1,-,TRBV9,TGTGCCAGCAGCGTAGTAGGCGGAGGACCCTACAATGAGCAGTTCTTC,CASSVVGGGPYNEQFF
TRBD1,TRBJ2-2,-,TRBV5-1,TGCGCCAGCAGCGGGTTACAGGGGCACACCGGGGAGCTGTTTTTT,CASSGLQGHTGELFF
TRBD1,TRBJ1-1,-,TRBV6-5,TGTGCCAGCAGCAGGACAGGGGCCGACACTGAAGCTTTCTTT,CASSRTGADTEAFF
-,TRBJ1-5,once,TRBV19,TGTGCCAGTAGTATAGCAATCCAGCCCCAGCATTTT,CASSIAIQPQHF
-,TRBJ1-2,-,TRBV6-1,TGTGCCAGCAGTGAAGCTGGGGTTCGGGGGTATGGCTACACCTTC,CASSEAGVRGYGYTF
-,TRBJ2-7,-,TRBV6-5,TGTGCCAGCTCCGACAGGTTTTACTACGAGCAGTACTTC,CASSDRFYYEQYF
TRBD1,TRBJ1-1,few,TRBV29-1,TGCAGCGTTGGGACAGGGCGGGGAGCTTTCTTT,CSVGTGRGAFF
-,TRBJ2-3,-,TRBV4-3,TGCGCCAGCAGCCAAGAATCTGGGCGCCGGGGAAATACGCAGTATTTT,CASSQESGRRGNTQYF
TRBD1,TRBJ2-7,-,TRBV5-4,TGTGCCAGCAGCACAGGACAGGGGTACGAGCAGTACTTC,CASSTGQGYEQYF
TRBD1,TRBJ2-7,-,TRBV10-3,TGTGCCATCAGCCCCCGGACAGGGGTTGCGGACGAGCAGTACTTC,CAISPRTGVADEQYF
-,TRBJ1-4,-,TRBV28,TGTGCCAGCAGCCCCCGTTCAACGGGTGAGGAAAAACTGTTTTTT,CASSPRSTGEEKLFF
TRBD1,TRBJ1-1,-,TRBV15,TGTGCCACCAGTCCTACGACAGGGCCGAACACTGAAGCTTTCTTT,CATSPTTGPNTEAFF
-,TRBJ1-1,-,TRBV5-1,TGCGCCAGCAGCTTGGCCGGGGGTAAGATGAACACTGAAGCTTTCTTT,CASSLAGGKMNTEAFF
TRBD2,TRBJ2-3,-,TRBV7-9,TGTGCCAGCAGCTCCCAGCGGGAGGGCGTAGATACGCAGTATTTT,CASSSQREGVDTQYF
-,TRBJ1-5,-,TRBV7-2,TGTGCCAGCAGCTTAATATTGAGTAGCAATCAGCCCCAGCATTTT,CASSLILSSNQPQHF
TRBD2,TRBJ2-7,-,TRBV5-1,TGCGCCAGCAGCTTAGCGGGAGAGTCCCACGAGCAGTACTTC,CASSLAGESHEQYF
-,TRBJ1-4,-,TRBV28,TGTGCCAGCAAGTTCCCGGGGGCAACTAATGAAAAACTGTTTTTT,CASKFPGATNEKLFF
TRBD1,TRBJ2-3,-,TRBV4-1,TGCGCCAGCAGCCTTAACCCCCCCGGGACAGGGTACACAGATACGCAGTATTTT,CASSLNPPGTGYTDTQYF
-,TRBJ2-7,-,TRBV5-1,TGCGCCAGCAGCTTGGCAGGCTCGGGGAGGTCCTACGAGCAGTACTTC,CASSLAGSGRSYEQYF
-,TRBJ2-6,-,TRBV7-8,TGTGCCAGCAGCCTCCGAGATTCCTCTGGGGCCAACGTCCTGACTTTC,CASSLRDSSGANVLTF
-,TRBJ1-5,-,TRBV6-1,TGTGCCAGCAGTGGCAGGGGTAGCAATCAGCCCCAGCATTTT,CASSGRGSNQPQHF
TRBD1,TRBJ1-1,-,TRBV28,TGTGCCAGCAGTTTAAAGGCCCCACGACAGGGGAGGACTGAAGCTTTCTTT,CASSLKAPRQGRTEAFF